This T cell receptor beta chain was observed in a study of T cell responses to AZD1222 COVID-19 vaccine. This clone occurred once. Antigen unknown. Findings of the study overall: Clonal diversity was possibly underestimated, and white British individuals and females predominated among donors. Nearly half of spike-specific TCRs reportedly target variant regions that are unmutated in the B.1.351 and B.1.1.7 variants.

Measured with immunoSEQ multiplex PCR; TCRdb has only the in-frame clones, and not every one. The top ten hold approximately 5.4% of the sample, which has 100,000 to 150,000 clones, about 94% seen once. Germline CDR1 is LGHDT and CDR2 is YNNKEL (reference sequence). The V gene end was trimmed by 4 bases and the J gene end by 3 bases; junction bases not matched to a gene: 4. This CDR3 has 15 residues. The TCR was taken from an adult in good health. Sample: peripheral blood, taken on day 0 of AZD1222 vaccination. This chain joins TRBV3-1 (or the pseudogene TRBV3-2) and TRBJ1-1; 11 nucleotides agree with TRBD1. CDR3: CASSLGTGGHTEAFF. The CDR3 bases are TGTGCCAGCAGCCTCGGGACAGGGGGTCACACTGAAGCTTTCTTT.